The 21 T cell receptor beta chains below all came from one sample that was sequenced in a study of T-cell memory formation after mild COVID-19. TCRdb reanalysed the 5' RACE reads using MiXCR and keeps one entry per CDR3 protein. The sample lists a few hundred thousand distinct CDR3 sequences, 20% to 25% seen once, with 7.5% to 10% in the top ten. Sequenced sample: PBMCs or a T cell subset sorted from them (not recorded which). The receptor source for this set is an adult woman who had mild COVID-19 (a few samples of this study predate the infection). Cell type and time point are not known.

This chain uses TRBV11-2 with TRBJ2-7; 11 bases agree with TRBD2. The ends lost 4 bases at V and 4 bases at J; junction bases unmatched: 9. Per the germline V gene, CDR1 is SGHAT and CDR2 is FQNNGV. The CDR3 contains 16 residues. The CDR3 reads CASSSQGTSGIYEQYF. In DNA form, the CDR3 reads TGTGCCAGCAGCTCACAAGGGACTAGCGGTATTTACGAGCAGTACTTC.

On this clonotype: Being one base from a much bigger clone, this may be a read error. This chain joins TRBV10-3 and TRBJ2-3; possibly TRBD2 for D (5 bases). The V gene's germline CDR1 is ENHRY and CDR2 SYGVKD. Trimming took off 5 bases at V and 6 bases at J, with 6 bases between the two ends. The CDR3 has 11 amino acids. This chain's CDR3 is CAISPGDTQYF. The CDR3 DNA follows: TGTGCCATCAGTCCGGGGGATACGCAGTATTTT.

The genes are TRBV7-9 and TRBJ2-3, with D hard to call. The CDR3 extends over 15 amino acids. CDR1 and CDR2 from the germline V gene are SEHNR and FQNEAQ (reference sequence). V was shortened by 3 bases and J by 0 bases, with 10 bases between the two germline ends. The CDR3 sequence is CASSLDGRSTDTQYF. The CDR3 nucleotides read TGTGCCAGCAGCTTGGACGGCCGTAGCACAGATACGCAGTATTTT.

The rearrangement uses TRBV27 and TRBJ2-3; 10 bases agree with TRBD2. Germline V CDR1 and CDR2: MNHEY, SMNVEV (reference sequence). The CDR3 covers 16 residues. Unmatched junction bases numbered 9, after V lost 2 bases and J lost 7 bases. CDR3 bases: TGTGCCAGCAGTTTAGATAGGCTAGCGGGAGTGAATACGCAGTATTTT. Protein product: CASSLDRLAGVNTQYF.

J is TRBJ2-2 and V is TRBV6-2 or TRBV6-3; D possibly corresponds to TRBD1 (5 bases). This CDR3 is 15 amino acids long. The germline V gene has CDR1 MNHEY and CDR2 SVGEGT. V shed 5 bases and J shed 5 bases, with 15 bases lying between them. DNA for the CDR3: TGTGCCAGCAGTCAGACAGCCTCGGGTACCGGGGAGCTGTTTTTT. It translates to CASSQTASGTGELFF.

The chain carries TRBV29-1 and TRBJ2-1; 9 nucleotides agree with TRBD1. The CDR3 extends over 12 amino acids. Germline CDR1 is SQVTM and CDR2 is ANQGSEA. Trimming took 7 bases from V and 8 from J; bases not matched to a gene: 6. The CDR3 nucleotides read TGCAGCGCATGGACAGGGGTCGATGAGCAGTTCTTC. Amino acid sequence: CSAWTGVDEQFF.

A few counts support this clonotype. The V call is TRBV27, the J call TRBJ2-2; D might be TRBD2 (5 bases). The germline V gene encodes CDR1 MNHEY and CDR2 SMNVEV (reference sequence). Deletions cut 6 bases from V and 6 bases from J, with 17 bases between. This CDR3 has 15 amino acids. The CDR3 loop is CASSPVPGVPGELFF. DNA of the CDR3: TGTGCCAGCAGCCCTGTACCCGGGGTCCCCGGGGAGCTGTTTTTT.

The chain carries TRBV6-5 and TRBJ2-3; 7 bases are shared with TRBD2. The CDR3 runs 15 residues. The germline V gene has CDR1 MNHEY and CDR2 SVGAGI. V lost 6 bases and J lost 3; bases outside the gene matches: 9. CDR3 nucleotide sequence: TGTGCCAGCAGCTCTCGACTAGCCGTGACAGATACGCAGTATTTT. Its protein product is CASSSRLAVTDTQYF.

This clonotype was counted between two and nine times. This rearrangement joins TRBV6-5 to TRBJ1-5, with 7 nucleotides matching TRBD1. Germline trimming cut 6 bases from V and 7 bases from J; bases unmatched to any gene: 6. The V gene's germline CDR1 is MNHEY and CDR2 SVGAGI. This CDR3 comprises 13 residues. This CDR3 reads CASRRDSGQPQHF. CDR3 in DNA: TGTGCCAGCAGACGGGACAGTGGGCAGCCCCAGCATTTT.

The V call is TRBV5-6, the J call TRBJ2-5; D ambiguous. CDR1 and CDR2 (germline): SGHDT, YYEEEE. V lost 4 bases and J lost 2, with 15 bases in between. The length of the CDR3 is 15 residues. This CDR3 reads CASSAERYTQETQYF. In DNA, the CDR3 is TGTGCCAGCAGCGCGGAAAGATACACACAAGAGACCCAGTACTTC.

J is TRBJ1-6 and V is TRBV4-2; D might be TRBD1 (5 bases). V lost 0 bases to trimming and J lost 9 bases, with 12 bases between them. Germline V lookup: CDR1 LGHNA, CDR2 YNFKEQ. The CDR3 loop spans 15 amino acids. The CDR3 loop is CASSQDRQGSSPLHF. For the CDR3, the DNA is TGTGCCAGCAGCCAAGATCGGCAGGGTTCTTCACCCCTCCACTTT.

This clonotype turned up a few times. The V gene is TRBV9, the J gene TRBJ1-1; D remains unclear. The CDR3 runs 16 residues. CDR1 is SGDLS and CDR2 is YYNGEE in the germline V gene. V was clipped by 3 bases and J by 1 base, with 16 bases between them. The CDR3 DNA follows: TGTGCCAGCAGCGGAAGCCTGGACGGAGCGAACACTGAAGCTTTCTTT. Protein: CASSGSLDGANTEAFF.

The chain carries TRBV20-1 and TRBJ1-2, with a possible D match to TRBD1 (6 bases). The CDR3 consists of 15 residues. V lost 0 bases to trimming and J lost 5 bases, with 16 bases between them. The germline V gene has CDR1 DFQATT and CDR2 SNEGSKA (reference sequence). CDR3 in amino acids: CSARDVSGQGYGYTF. CDR3 sequence (DNA): TGCAGTGCTAGAGATGTTTCGGGGCAGGGGTATGGCTACACCTTC.

The rearrangement links TRBV29-1 to TRBJ1-2, with D uncertain. This CDR3 has 14 amino acids. Trimming pared 4 bases from V and 4 bases from J, leaving 16 bases between. The germline V gene encodes CDR1 SQVTM and CDR2 ANQGSEA. The CDR3 spells CSVGSSGKTYGYTF. The CDR3 coding sequence is TGCAGCGTTGGGAGTTCAGGAAAAACCTATGGCTACACCTTC.

This clonotype was picked up a small number of times. V usage is TRBV12-3 or TRBV12-4 and J usage is TRBJ2-2, with TRBD1 as a possible D gene (5 bases). CDR3 length: 17 residues. V shed 6 bases and J shed 5 bases, with 22 bases lying between them. The CDR3 protein is CASSSYLQTDNTGELFF. The CDR3 region has the DNA TGTGCCAGCAGCTCCTACCTACAGACAGACAATACCGGGGAGCTGTTTTTT.

V usage is TRBV11-2 and J usage is TRBJ2-7, with 7 bases aligning to TRBD1. V was pared by 5 bases and J by 1 base, with 11 bases of the junction left unmatched. Germline-derived CDR1 and CDR2 are SGHAT and FQNNGV. CDR3 length equals 16 residues. This chain's CDR3 is CASSNRQGLGSYEQYF. Here the CDR3 DNA reads TGTGCCAGCAGCAACCGACAGGGATTAGGGTCCTACGAGCAGTACTTC.

The chain links TRBV4-1 to TRBJ2-3; D not certain. The germline V gene encodes CDR1 MGHRA and CDR2 YSYEKL. Trimming stripped 1 base from V and 4 bases from J, with 6 bases between. This CDR3 comprises 13 residues. As DNA, the CDR3 is TGCGCCAGCAGCCAAGCCCCGCCAGATACGCAGTATTTT. This encodes CASSQAPPDTQYF.

The chain is built from TRBV11-2 and TRBJ1-1; 7 bases line up with TRBD1. Trimming at V came to 3 bases and at J to 6 bases, leaving 7 bases not matched to a gene. Germline-derived CDR1 and CDR2 are SGHAT and FQNNGV. The CDR3 has 14 residues. CDR3 nucleotide sequence: TGTGCCAGCAGCTTGGCAACAGGGGCGGCTGAAGCTTTCTTT. Protein product: CASSLATGAAEAFF. Using reference TRBV11-2 and TRBJ1-1 for the parts outside the CDR3, the full variable domain is EAGVAQSPRYKIIEKRQSVAFWCNPISGHATLYWYQQILGQGPKLLIQFQNNGVVDDSQLPKDRFSAERLKGVDSTLKIQPAKLEDSAVYLCASSLATGAAEAFFGQGTRLTVV.

V gene TRBV7-6 combines with J gene TRBJ1-2; 8 bases fit TRBD1. The CDR3 contains 14 residues. CDR1 and CDR2 (germline): SGHVS, FNYEAQ. The junction had 9 bases not matched to a gene; V was cut back by 4 bases and J by 8 bases. CDR3 residues: CASSSLQGARGYTF. CDR3 in DNA: TGTGCCAGCAGCTCTCTCCAGGGGGCGAGGGGCTACACCTTC.

This rearrangement joins TRBV11-1 to TRBJ2-3; TRBD2 matches at 7 bases. The CDR3 has 16 residues. Germline V gene sequence: CDR1 SGHAT, CDR2 FQDESV (reference sequence). J was trimmed by 0 bases and V by 7 bases; bases with no gene match: 10. The CDR3 loop reads CASNEVAGLSTDTQYF. The CDR3 bases are TGTGCCAGCAACGAGGTAGCGGGCCTTAGCACAGATACGCAGTATTTT.

The V gene is TRBV12-3 or TRBV12-4, the J gene TRBJ1-6, with D possibly matching TRBD1 (6 bases). The ends were cut back, 8 bases at V and 9 bases at J, with 20 bases in the middle. The CDR3 consists of 15 residues. The CDR3 sequence is CASSSSGGRVSPLHF. CDR3 DNA sequence: TGTGCCAGCTCCTCATCGGGGGGCAGGGTTTCACCCCTCCACTTT.